This TCR beta chain was sequenced for a study of T-cell reconstitution after alpha-beta-depleted transplantation in children. Trimming left V 0 bases short and J 8 bases short, with 11 bases between. The CDR3 runs to 14 residues. Per the germline V gene, CDR1 is SGHRS and CDR2 is YFSETQ. This sample's TCRbeta library carried unique molecular identifier barcodes. Via MiXCR, TCRdb re-called the PCR reads, giving one row per CDR3 protein. Of 700,000 to 950,000 distinct CDR3 sequences in the sample, under 20% are singletons; the top ten hold around 5.3%. Specimen: PBMCs, mostly from graft donor cells, collected 360 days after TCRalphabeta/CD19-depleted stem cell transplant. The clonotype was recovered from a male patient younger than 18 who had a stem cell transplant for acute lymphoblastic leukemia, so the T cells may come from the graft donor. The V call is TRBV5-1, the J call TRBJ1-4; no reliable D call. CDR3 sequence reads: CASSLAEGYEKLFF. CDR3 bases: TGCGCCAGCAGCTTGGCGGAAGGCTACGAAAAACTGTTTTTT.